Shown below are 18 T cell receptor beta chains from a single sample sequenced in a study of blood T cell repertoires in COVID-19. Clones were sequenced by immunoSEQ multiplex PCR, and TCRdb holds only the in-frame ones, with some missing. The table lists fewer than 35,000 clones, 70% to 90% of them singletons. Sequenced sample: peripheral blood. All receptors come from a human donor in a cohort sampled during active COVID-19.

The V gene is TRBV21-1, the J gene TRBJ2-4; TRBD2 is the table's D call and was not checked against the DNA. TRBV21-1 is described as a pseudogene. This CDR3 spans 17 amino acids. The CDR3 nucleotides read TGTGCCAGCAGCAAAGAAGGAGGGTCCCACTCCAAAAACATTCAGTACTTC. Translated, it gives CASSKEGGSHSKNIQYF.

The J gene is TRBJ1-1, the V gene TRBV2; tentatively, D is TRBD1 (5 bases). V shed 8 bases and J shed 8 bases, with 12 bases lying between them. The CDR3 covers 11 residues. The germline gives CDR1 SNHLY, CDR2 FYNNEI. CDR3 loop: CASWQGGEAFF. For the CDR3, the DNA is TGTGCCAGCTGGCAGGGAGGCGAAGCTTTCTTT.

The gene calls are TRBV7-9 and TRBJ2-5, with 8 nucleotides matching TRBD2. Germline CDR1 is SEHNR and CDR2 is FQNEAQ (reference sequence). Unmatched junction bases numbered 19, after V lost 8 bases and J lost 5 bases. The CDR3 has 17 amino acids. CDR3 amino acids: CASGIWVGAGGKETQYF. The CDR3 bases are TGTGCCAGCGGGATCTGGGTAGGGGCGGGGGGCAAGGAGACCCAGTACTTC.

DNA of the CDR3: TGTGCCAGCAACCCGGACAGGGGGTATGGCTACACCTTC. This codes for CASNPDRGYGYTF. The chain uses TRBV25-1 and TRBJ1-2; 10 bases line up with TRBD1. This CDR3 is built from 13 residues. Germline loops: CDR1 MGHDK, CDR2 SYGVNS. V shed 7 bases and J 5 bases; nucleotides not matched to a gene: 4.

The chain joins TRBV27 to TRBJ1-2; 7 positions agree with TRBD1. The CDR3 totals 14 residues. Germline V gene sequence: CDR1 MNHEY, CDR2 SMNVEV (reference sequence). Trimming removed 5 bases from V and 2 bases from J; junction bases left unmatched: 5. CDR3 protein: CASSLRTGNYGYTF. The CDR3 coding sequence is TGTGCCAGCAGTCTCCGGACAGGCAACTATGGCTACACCTTC.

V gene TRBV5-1 combines with J gene TRBJ2-1; TRBD2 matches 7 bases. Germline-derived CDR1 and CDR2 are SGHRS and YFSETQ. CDR3 size: 14 residues. V gave up 5 bases and J gave up 7 bases; unmatched junction bases: 9. CDR3 DNA: TGCGCCAGCAGGTTGACGGGAGGTTTTAATGAGCAGTTCTTC. Translated, it gives CASRLTGGFNEQFF.

The chain links TRBV14 to TRBJ2-1, with 8 bases identical to TRBD2. The CDR3 runs to 15 residues. Unmatched junction bases numbered 8, after V lost 3 bases and J lost 7 bases. Germline V lookup: CDR1 SGHDN, CDR2 FVKESK. DNA for the CDR3: TGTGCCAGCAGCCATTTATCGGGGGGGCTAAATGAGCAGTTCTTC. This gives the protein CASSHLSGGLNEQFF.

The rearrangement links TRBV3-1 (or the pseudogene TRBV3-2) to TRBJ2-7, with 9 bases aligning to TRBD2. The V segment lost 4 bases and the J segment 1 base; nucleotides outside the gene matches: 14. There are 18 residues in the CDR3. In germline, CDR1 is LGHDT, CDR2 YNNKEL (reference sequence). In nucleotides, the CDR3 is TGTGCCAGCAGCCCAGTGGTGAATCCGGGACTAGCTTCCTACGAGCAGTACTTC. As protein: CASSPVVNPGLASYEQYF.

This clone has only one observation. The gene calls are TRBV14 and TRBJ2-7, with 14 bases identical to TRBD2. Germline CDR1 reads SGHDN; CDR2 reads FVKESK. The ends lost 3 bases at V and 6 bases at J; junction bases unmatched: 4. The CDR3 is 15 residues long. The CDR3: CASSQLGLAGAEQYF. The CDR3 nucleotides are TGTGCCAGCAGCCAGCTGGGACTAGCGGGAGCCGAGCAGTACTTC.

J is TRBJ1-1 and V is TRBV4-3, with 8 positions matching TRBD1. Germline V gives CDR1 LGHNA, CDR2 YSLEER. The ends lost 3 bases at V and 8 bases at J; junction bases unmatched: 5. CDR3 length: 13 amino acids. The CDR3 loop is CASSQIRDREAFF. The CDR3 DNA is TGCGCCAGCAGCCAGATAAGGGACAGGGAAGCTTTCTTT.

This clone was seen only once. CDR3 loop: CASSPGGARHTGELFF. The CDR3 bases are TGTGCCAGCTCCCCCGGGGGGGCCCGACACACCGGGGAGCTGTTTTTT. The V call is TRBV18, the J call TRBJ2-2; 8 bases match TRBD2. The J segment lost 3 bases and the V segment lost 6 bases, leaving 9 bases of the junction unmatched. Germline V gives CDR1 KGHSH, CDR2 LQKENI. The CDR3 runs 16 residues.

J is TRBJ1-1 and V is TRBV10-2; the match to TRBD1 covers 11 bases. Germline assignment: CDR1 WSHSY and CDR2 SAAADI. The CDR3 consists of 17 residues. Trimming took 7 bases from V and 0 from J; bases not matched to a gene: 10. CDR3 in amino acids: CASTIGTGGLVNTEAFF. The CDR3 DNA follows: TGCGCCAGCACCATAGGGACAGGGGGACTAGTGAACACTGAAGCTTTCTTT.

The V and J genes are TRBV5-4 and TRBJ2-7; 7 bases line up with TRBD2. Germline CDR1 reads SGHNT; CDR2 reads YYREEE (reference sequence). The V segment lost 1 base and the J segment 7 bases; nucleotides outside the gene matches: 11. There are 15 residues in the CDR3. The CDR3 nucleotides are TGTGCCAGCAGCTTGTATGGCGGGAGAAGTGAGGAGCAGTACTTC. This sequence encodes CASSLYGGRSEEQYF.

CDR3: CASSRTGGQETQYF. The CDR3 DNA sequence: TGTGCCAGCAGCCGGACAGGGGGCCAGGAGACCCAGTACTTC. The V and J genes are TRBV7-2 and TRBJ2-5; 11 nucleotides match TRBD1. V lost 5 bases and J lost 5; bases outside the gene matches: 4. The CDR3 length is 14 residues. Germline V gene lookup returns CDR1 SGHTA and CDR2 FQGNSA.

The chain combines TRBV2 with TRBJ1-5; TRBD1 is a possible D gene (6 bases). There are 15 residues in the CDR3. Trimming pared 7 bases from V and 3 bases from J, leaving 16 bases between. Germline V gives CDR1 SNHLY, CDR2 FYNNEI. The CDR3 DNA follows: TGTGCCAGCAATCAACAGGGATTGTCCAATCAGCCCCAGCATTTT. Its translation is CASNQQGLSNQPQHF.

This chain uses TRBV10-2 with TRBJ2-7, with TRBD2 identical over 13 bases. This CDR3 region has 16 residues. The V gene end was trimmed by 7 bases and the J gene end by 3 bases; junction bases not matched to a gene: 9. Germline-derived CDR1 and CDR2 are WSHSY and SAAADI. CDR3: CASNPLAGGPSYEQYF. CDR3 sequence (DNA): TGCGCCAGCAACCCACTAGCGGGGGGGCCGAGCTACGAGCAGTACTTC.

The chain uses TRBV7-2 and TRBJ1-2; D is unresolved. Per the germline V gene, CDR1 is SGHTA and CDR2 is FQGNSA. V dropped 2 bases and J dropped 1 base, with 5 bases sitting between them. The CDR3 loop spans 13 amino acids. CDR3 protein: CASSLQLNYGYTF. The CDR3 nucleotides read TGTGCCAGCAGCTTACAACTTAACTATGGCTACACCTTC.

This chain connects TRBV6-6 to TRBJ2-5; 7 bases align to TRBD2. Losses at the gene ends were 6 bases for V and 3 bases for J; bases not matched to a gene: 4. In germline, CDR1 is MNHNY, CDR2 SVGAGI (reference sequence). CDR3 length: 13 amino acids. CDR3 sequence (DNA): TGTGCCAGCAGCTTCCTAGCGGAAGAGACCCAGTACTTC. It encodes CASSFLAEETQYF.